The TCR beta chain under discussion was sequenced for a study of cytomegalovirus exposure and HLA in healthy donors. V was cut by 6 bases and J by 0 bases, with 12 bases left in between. Per the germline V gene, CDR1 is MDHEN and CDR2 is SYDVKM. The CDR3 contains 15 residues. 60 Vbeta and 13 Jbeta primers were used in PCR. Profiling relied on immunoSEQ multiplex PCR, and the TCRdb table lists in-frame clones only, not all of them. The data contain some 190,000 clones, 70% to 80% of them singletons. The V gene is TRBV28, the J gene TRBJ1-3; D not certain. The specimen sequenced was PBMCs. The sequence was obtained from a man between 18 and 35 years old in good health and CMV-seronegative. DNA for the CDR3: TGTGCCAGCAGGTCGACACTTCACTCTGGAAACACCATATATTTT. Protein: CASRSTLHSGNTIYF.